This T cell receptor beta chain derives from a study of blood T cells in healthy people across ages. The CDR3 contains 16 residues. Losses at the gene ends were 5 bases for V and 8 bases for J; bases not matched to a gene: 10. Germline lookup yields CDR1 SEHNR and CDR2 FQNEAQ (reference sequence). Study-wide results and limits: Higher diversity, along with more naive CD4+ cells, distinguished long-lived donors from aged donors. Any conclusive comparison of naive versus antigen-experienced cells was prevented by using unsorted PBMCs.

Then a second PCR, running roughly 7 to 11 cycles, was carried out with a sample-barcoded 5' primer and a J-beta primer mix. TCRdb reprocessed the 5' RACE reads with MiXCR, giving one entry per CDR3 protein. The sample lists roughly 1,100,000 distinct CDR3 sequences, under 30% seen once, with around 0.75% in the top ten. This clonotype was detected a few times. Its antigen is unknown. This sample was also put to use in a study of T cells of mothers and their children. This second study says: The second PCR's M1S primer added sample barcodes and 2-4 random nucleotides. From each mother came over 8 million TCR beta CDR3 reads, and from each child came about 3 million.

The V and J genes are TRBV7-9 and TRBJ2-4; 12 bases map to TRBD2. The TCR was taken from a girl aged 2-10 years in good health. Sequenced material: blood. For the CDR3, the DNA is TGTGCCAGCAGCACACTAGCGGGGGGCTCGTCGGACATTCAGTACTTC. This encodes CASSTLAGGSSDIQYF.